The 26 T cell receptor beta chains in this list originate from one sample, sequenced in a study of OX40 agonist ivuxolimab in advanced cancers. Method: immunoSEQ multiplex PCR; TCRdb's copy keeps in-frame clones and lacks some. The sample shows roughly 82,000 clones, roughly 90% of them seen only once. The sequencing used CD4+ or CD8+ T cells sorted from blood, collected in a trial of the OX40 agonist ivuxolimab. These receptors were collected from an adult with an advanced solid tumor such as melanoma, head and neck, liver or kidney cancer.

J is TRBJ1-2 and V is TRBV9; possibly TRBD1 for D (6 bases). The CDR3 contains 16 residues. Germline CDR1 is SGDLS and CDR2 is YYNGEE. Trimming cost V 3 bases and J 4 bases, with 19 bases left between them. CDR3 coding DNA: TGTGCCAGCAGCGCCCTCGGACAGCCCTATGGCTATGGCTACACCTTC. The encoded protein is CASSALGQPYGYGYTF.

This clone was recorded a few times. The chain recombines TRBV27 with TRBJ1-5; unclear D gene. The germline V and J ends were trimmed by 3 bases and 11 bases, with 14 bases remaining between them. The CDR3 has 13 residues. Germline V lookup: CDR1 MNHEY, CDR2 SMNVEV (reference sequence). The CDR3 is CASSLGHSSAQHF. As DNA, the CDR3 is TGTGCCAGCAGTTTGGGCCATTCATCTGCCCAGCATTTT.

This chain links TRBV27 with TRBJ2-1, with 10 nucleotides matching TRBD2. The CDR3 consists of 14 residues. J lost 8 bases, V lost 5 bases, and 6 bases had no gene match. Germline CDR1 is MNHEY and CDR2 is SMNVEV (reference sequence). In DNA form, the CDR3 reads TGTGCCAGCAGTCCGGGACTAGCGTTACATGAGCAGTTCTTC. Protein: CASSPGLALHEQFF.

J is TRBJ1-2 and V is TRBV18; no firm D call. V shed 3 bases and J shed 6 bases, with 11 bases lying between them. The CDR3 is 13 amino acids. The V gene's germline CDR1 is KGHSH and CDR2 LQKENI. CDR3: CASSPRRGDGYTF. In nucleotides, the CDR3 is TGTGCCAGCTCACCGCGCCGGGGTGATGGCTACACCTTC. Together with reference TRBV18 and TRBJ1-2, the CDR3 gives the full variable domain: NAGVMQNPRHLVRRRGQEARLRCSPMKGHSHVYWYRQLPEEGLKFMVYLQKENIIDESGMPKERFSAEFPKEGPSILRIQQVVRGDSAAYFCASSPRRGDGYTFGSGTRLTVV.

The V call is TRBV5-6, the J call TRBJ2-1; maybe TRBD1 (6 bases). CDR1 and CDR2 from the germline V gene are SGHDT and YYEEEE. The CDR3 contains 16 residues. With 0 bases removed from V and 4 bases from J, the gap between germline ends came to 14 bases. CDR3 amino acids: CASSLEGESFYNEQFF. DNA for the CDR3: TGTGCCAGCAGCTTGGAGGGGGAGAGCTTTTACAATGAGCAGTTCTTC.

This clone was seen a handful of times. The gene calls are TRBV19 and TRBJ1-5, with 9 bases matching TRBD1. Germline CDR1 and CDR2: LNHDA and SQIVND (reference sequence). Trimming removed 6 bases from V and 0 bases from J; junction bases left unmatched: 6. The CDR3 consists of 16 residues. In nucleotides, the CDR3 is TGTGCCAGTAGGGACAGGGGAGGAAGTAGCAATCAGCCCCAGCATTTT. It is translated as CASRDRGGSSNQPQHF.

On this clone itself: One junction end disagrees with the germline gene, perhaps due to a read error. The chain recombines TRBV5-1 with TRBJ2-1; D possibly corresponds to TRBD2 (6 bases). The CDR3 runs to 13 residues. Germline V gene sequence: CDR1 SGHRS, CDR2 YFSETQ. Here the CDR3 reads CASSLSGYTEQFF. The CDR3 DNA reads as TGCGCCAGCAGCCTTAGCGGTTACACTGAGCAGTTCTTC.

J is TRBJ2-2 and V is TRBV28, with 7 bases lining up with TRBD1. Germline assignment: CDR1 MDHEN and CDR2 SYDVKM. Losses at the gene ends were 5 bases for V and 1 base for J; bases not matched to a gene: 1. CDR3 length: 14 amino acids. In DNA form, the CDR3 reads TGTGCCAGCAGTCGGACAGGGAACACCGGGGAGCTGTTTTTT. Translating it yields CASSRTGNTGELFF.

The chain recombines TRBV7-2 with TRBJ2-2, with D unresolved. The V gene's germline CDR1 is SGHTA and CDR2 FQGNSA. V lost 1 base and J 0 bases, leaving 12 bases between the germline ends. There are 17 residues in the CDR3. CDR3: CASSLGVELTNTGELFF. CDR3 nucleotides: TGTGCCAGCAGCTTAGGGGTGGAACTAACGAACACCGGGGAGCTGTTTTTT.

This chain links TRBV27 with TRBJ2-5; a possible D gene is TRBD2 (7 bases). The V gene lost 0 bases and the J gene lost 1 base, with 15 bases spanning the gap. The CDR3 sequence is 17 residues long. Germline-derived CDR1 and CDR2 are MNHEY and SMNVEV (reference sequence). CDR3 sequence reads: CASSLSGGQNSQETQYF. CDR3 sequence (DNA): TGTGCCAGCAGTTTATCGGGGGGGCAGAACTCCCAAGAGACCCAGTACTTC.

This clone has only one observation. V and J are TRBV5-5 and TRBJ2-5, with D possibly being TRBD1 or TRBD2 (6 bases each). The CDR3 consists of 16 residues. Trimming stripped 4 bases from V and 2 bases from J, with 18 bases between. Germline V CDR1 and CDR2: SGHKS, YYEKEE (reference sequence). CDR3 sequence: CASSHGLGGWQETQYF. CDR3 in DNA: TGTGCCAGCAGCCACGGCCTAGGGGGGTGGCAAGAGACCCAGTACTTC.

The rearrangement links TRBV9 to TRBJ2-5; D perhaps matches TRBD1 (6 bases). V was clipped by 3 bases and J by 0 bases, with 12 bases between them. Germline CDR1 and CDR2: SGDLS and YYNGEE. The CDR3 is 15 amino acids. The CDR3 reads CASSDMGTNQETQYF. The CDR3, as DNA: TGTGCCAGCAGCGATATGGGGACAAACCAAGAGACCCAGTACTTC.

The count of this clone is one. The V call is TRBV29-1, the J call TRBJ1-2, with 7 bases aligning to TRBD1. With 2 bases clipped from V and 8 bases from J, the junction kept 11 bases outside the gene matches. Germline CDR1 reads SQVTM; CDR2 reads ANQGSEA. The CDR3 length is 14 residues. DNA for the CDR3: TGCAGCGTTGAAAAGGGGGCAGGCGGGGACGGCTACACCTTC. Amino acids: CSVEKGAGGDGYTF.

This chain joins TRBV6-1 and TRBJ2-5; no clear D gene. Germline V lookup: CDR1 MNHNS, CDR2 SASEGT. This CDR3 is 13 amino acids long. Trimming took off 1 base at V and 3 bases at J, with 6 bases between the two ends. The CDR3 nucleotides are TGTGCCAGCAGTGAAGTCGACGAAGAGACCCAGTACTTC. It yields the protein CASSEVDEETQYF.

The chain couples TRBV29-1 to TRBJ2-1, with 7 bases identical to TRBD2. This CDR3 region has 15 residues. Trimming removed 8 bases from V and 4 bases from J; junction bases left unmatched: 14. CDR1 is SQVTM and CDR2 is ANQGSEA in the germline V gene. This chain's CDR3 is CSTMWGGRGYNEQFF. The CDR3 nucleotides are TGCAGCACCATGTGGGGAGGGAGGGGTTACAATGAGCAGTTCTTC.

V gene TRBV4-2 combines with J gene TRBJ2-3, with D perhaps matching TRBD1 (5 bases). CDR1 is LGHNA, CDR2 YNFKEQ, per germline. The CDR3 covers 13 residues. V was pared by 3 bases and J by 13 bases, with 17 bases between. This CDR3 is CASSHRRDILKYF. The DNA of the CDR3 is TGTGCCAGCAGCCATCGCAGGGATATTCTCAAGTATTTT.

The rearrangement uses TRBV29-1 and TRBJ1-2; tentatively, D is TRBD1 (6 bases). The germline CDR1 and CDR2 sequences are SQVTM and ANQGSEA. The CDR3 contains 14 residues. V lost 4 bases to trimming and J lost 6 bases, with 18 bases between them. CDR3 in amino acids: CSVVRNYRVDGYTF. The CDR3 nucleotides are TGCAGCGTTGTGAGGAACTACAGGGTAGATGGCTACACCTTC.

This clone is categorized as medium-sized. The chain employs TRBV7-8 and TRBJ2-7, with 10 bases identical to TRBD1. The germline CDR1 and CDR2 sequences are SGHVS and FQNEAQ. J gave up 2 bases and V 5 bases, and 6 bases lay outside the gene matches. The CDR3 covers 15 residues. The CDR3 spells CASSLRQGAPYEQYF. The DNA for the CDR3 is TGTGCCAGCAGCCTTCGACAGGGGGCCCCCTACGAGCAGTACTTC.

This clone was seen just once. V usage is TRBV19 and J usage is TRBJ1-5; D ambiguous. Trimming removed 3 bases from V and 0 bases from J, with 9 bases in between. Germline V gene data show CDR1 as LNHDA and CDR2 as SQIVND (reference sequence). This CDR3 contains 15 residues. The CDR3 region has the DNA TGTGCCAGTAGTATGCTGCAGAATAGCAATCAGCCCCAGCATTTT. Translated, it gives CASSMLQNSNQPQHF.

CDR3 DNA: TGTGCTCTTAGGGGGGCCGGTGGCACAGATACGCAGTATTTT. This codes for CALRGAGGTDTQYF. The chain couples TRBV28 to TRBJ2-3; either TRBD1 or TRBD2 may fit D (6 bases each). Germline CDR1 reads MDHEN; CDR2 reads SYDVKM. This CDR3 comprises 14 residues. The complete variable domain, with remaining parts taken from reference TRBV28 and TRBJ2-3, reads DVKVTQSSRYLVKRTGEKVFLECVQDMDHENMFWYRQDPGLGLRLIYFSYDVKMKEKGDIPEGYSVSREKKERFSLILESASTNQTSMYLCALRGAGGTDTQYFGPGTRLTVL.

CDR3: CASSPRAGGVQHF. The CDR3 DNA sequence: TGTGCCAGCAGCCCTAGAGCCGGGGGAGTCCAGCATTTT. This chain joins TRBV5-5 and TRBJ1-5; D perhaps matches TRBD1 (5 bases). Between the trimmed V and J ends, which lost 4 bases and 12 bases, there was a span of 17 bases. Germline V gene lookup returns CDR1 SGHKS and CDR2 YYEKEE (reference sequence). The CDR3 has 13 amino acids.

The rearrangement joins TRBV5-6 to TRBJ2-3; D remains unclear. The V gene's germline CDR1 is SGHDT and CDR2 YYEEEE. The V gene lost 0 bases and the J gene lost 1 base, with 9 bases spanning the gap. The CDR3 runs 15 residues. CDR3 loop: CASSLAYAGTDTQYF. CDR3 nucleotides: TGTGCCAGCAGCTTGGCCTATGCAGGCACAGATACGCAGTATTTT.

The rearrangement uses TRBV19 and TRBJ1-5; D not certain. This CDR3 spans 14 amino acids. In germline, CDR1 is LNHDA, CDR2 SQIVND (reference sequence). V was cut by 3 bases and J by 7 bases, with 13 bases left in between. The CDR3 DNA reads TGTGCCAGTAGTATTTTGGGAGGAGAACAGCCCCAGCATTTT. Protein sequence: CASSILGGEQPQHF. The full variable domain, with the rest looked up from reference TRBV19 and TRBJ1-5, is DGGITQSPKYLFRKEGQNVTLSCEQNLNHDAMYWYRQDPGQGLRLIYYSQIVNDFQKGDIAEGYSVSREKKESFPLTVTSAQKNPTAFYLCASSILGGEQPQHFGDGTRLSIL.

Concerning this clone: Compared with germline, one end of the junction differs, possibly owing to a read error. The V call is TRBV10-3, the J call TRBJ2-7; D might be TRBD2 (5 bases). The CDR3 is 13 amino acids. Germline CDR1 is ENHRY and CDR2 is SYGVKD. CDR3 amino acids: CASSLGSAHEQYF. CDR3 DNA: TGTGCCAGCAGTTTGGGGAGTGCCCACGAGCAGTACTTC.

Only one count was recorded for this clone. V and J are TRBV6-5 and TRBJ2-3; a weak D match, TRBD1 (6 bases). The CDR3 extends over 14 amino acids. V was pared by 5 bases and J by 1 base, with 10 bases between. CDR1 is MNHEY and CDR2 is SVGAGI in the germline V gene. DNA for the CDR3: TGTGCCAGCAGTGCTTACAGGGGCACAGATACGCAGTATTTT. Its translation is CASSAYRGTDTQYF.

The V gene is TRBV27, the J gene TRBJ1-2; D remains ambiguous. This CDR3 contains 14 residues. Germline values: CDR1 MNHEY, CDR2 SMNVEV (reference sequence). V lost 2 bases to trimming and J lost 1 base, with 8 bases between them. The DNA for the CDR3 is TGTGCCAGCAGTTTAAGGCCAGATAACTATGGCTACACCTTC. This sequence encodes CASSLRPDNYGYTF.